These T cell receptor beta chains were read from a single sample in a study of T cell responses to AZD1222 COVID-19 vaccine. Method: immunoSEQ multiplex PCR; TCRdb's copy keeps in-frame clones and lacks some. The sample includes about 120,000 clones, 85% to 90% seen only once; the top ten take approximately 3.3%. The specimen was peripheral blood, collected on day 0 of AZD1222 vaccination. The receptors derive from an adult in good health. Both conserved end residues are part of each CDR3. D genes are given only for firm matches. For some rows the clone size is stated as once, few or many, or as a class when expanded; others skip it.

V	D	J	size	CDR3	DNA
TRBV7-9	-	TRBJ1-6	-	CASSRTSVDSPLHF	TGTGCCAGCAGCCGGACTTCAGTGGATTCACCCCTCCACTTT
TRBV2	-	TRBJ2-3	-	CASRTGVTDTQYF	TGTGCCAGCAGGACGGGTGTGACAGATACGCAGTATTTT
TRBV15	TRBD2	TRBJ2-1	-	CATSAERLAGSSYNEQFF	TGTGCCACCAGCGCAGAGAGACTAGCGGGGTCTTCCTACAATGAGCAGTTCTTC
TRBV11-3	TRBD2	TRBJ2-1	few	CASSLVAGGLYNEQFF	TGTGCCAGCAGCTTAGTAGCGGGGGGACTATACAATGAGCAGTTCTTC
TRBV10-1	TRBD2	TRBJ2-5	-	CASSESKLAGGQETQYF	TGCGCCAGCAGTGAGTCGAAACTAGCGGGGGGGCAAGAGACCCAGTACTTC
TRBV4-1	TRBD1	TRBJ1-5	-	CASSRSGQGWNQPQHF	TGCGCCAGCAGCAGATCGGGACAGGGGTGGAATCAGCCCCAGCATTTT
TRBV4-1	-	TRBJ1-2	many	CASSLEAASFNYGYTF	TGCGCCAGCAGCCTTGAAGCAGCAAGTTTTAACTATGGCTACACCTTC
TRBV7-9	-	TRBJ2-7	-	CASSPTQGASYEQYF	TGTGCCAGCAGCCCAACACAGGGCGCCTCCTACGAGCAGTACTTC
TRBV28	TRBD1	TRBJ2-3	-	CASRGTGVATYSTDTQYF	TGTGCCAGCAGGGGGACAGGGGTCGCTACGTATAGCACAGATACGCAGTATTTT
TRBV6-5	-	TRBJ2-7	-	CASSYAGGSYEQYF	TGTGCCAGCAGTTACGCCGGTGGGTCCTACGAGCAGTACTTC
TRBV6-1	-	TRBJ2-1	-	CASSFRFEQFF	TGTGCCAGCAGCTTTAGGTTTGAGCAGTTCTTC
TRBV28	-	TRBJ1-2	-	CASSLTDGTYGYTF	TGTGCCAGCAGTTTAACGGACGGAACCTATGGCTACACCTTC
TRBV4-3	-	TRBJ1-3	-	CASSQGRGPGNTIYF	TGCGCCAGCAGCCAAGGTAGAGGGCCTGGAAACACCATATATTTT
TRBV4-3	-	TRBJ2-1	-	CASSQDTVGGDEQFF	TGCGCCAGCAGCCAAGATACGGTGGGGGGAGATGAGCAGTTCTTC
TRBV7-9	TRBD2	TRBJ2-1	-	CASSTILAVYNEQFF	TGTGCCAGCAGCACCATACTAGCGGTTTACAATGAGCAGTTCTTC
TRBV5-1	TRBD2	TRBJ2-3	-	CASSPGGMRLDTQYF	TGCGCCAGCAGCCCGGGAGGGATGCGCTTAGATACGCAGTATTTT
TRBV3-1/TRBV3-2	-	TRBJ1-2	-	CASSQGQGSYGYTF	TGTGCCAGCAGCCAAGGTCAGGGATCCTATGGCTACACCTTC
TRBV6-2/TRBV6-3	-	TRBJ2-1	-	CASSYGPKQFF	TGTGCCAGCAGTTATGGACCAAAGCAGTTCTTC
TRBV7-2	TRBD1	TRBJ2-1	-	CASSPQGARYNEQFF	TGTGCCAGCAGCCCACAGGGGGCGCGATACAATGAGCAGTTCTTC
TRBV27	TRBD2	TRBJ2-1	-	CASSFLGLAPGNEQFF	TGTGCCAGCAGTTTCCTTGGACTAGCCCCAGGGAATGAGCAGTTCTTC
TRBV27	TRBD2	TRBJ2-7	-	CASSLLPSGDYEQYF	TGTGCCAGCAGTTTATTGCCTAGCGGGGACTACGAGCAGTACTTC
TRBV18	TRBD1	TRBJ1-1	-	CASSTGVGTEAFF	TGTGCCAGCTCAACAGGGGTGGGGACTGAAGCTTTCTTT
TRBV28	TRBD1	TRBJ1-2	-	CASSFRQGANYGYTF	TGTGCCAGCAGTTTTCGACAGGGGGCTAACTATGGCTACACCTTC
TRBV2	-	TRBJ1-2	once	CASSTTGQSNYGYTF	TGTGCCAGCAGTACGACGGGACAATCTAACTATGGCTACACCTTC
TRBV21-1	-	TRBJ1-5	-	CASISGPGTRNQPQHF	TGTGCCAGCATCTCCGGTCCGGGAACCCGTAATCAGCCCCAGCATTTT
TRBV15	-	TRBJ2-1	-	CATSARGSSYNEQFF	TGTGCCACCAGCGCCCGGGGCAGCTCCTACAATGAGCAGTTCTTC
TRBV3-1/TRBV3-2	-	TRBJ2-1	-	CASSHRRMHSYNEQFF	TGTGCCAGCAGCCACCGAAGGATGCACTCCTACAATGAGCAGTTCTTC
TRBV18	-	TRBJ1-2	-	CASSGRLDGYTF	TGTGCCAGCTCAGGGCGGCTAGATGGCTACACCTTC
TRBV7-9	TRBD1	TRBJ1-4	-	CASSRTGGSEKLFF	TGTGCCAGCAGCAGGACAGGGGGAAGTGAAAAACTGTTTTTT
TRBV28	TRBD2	TRBJ2-7	-	CASSLSGRRYEQYF	TGTGCCAGCAGTTTGAGCGGGAGGCGCTACGAGCAGTACTTC
TRBV24-1	-	TRBJ2-3	-	CATSSPGGGIGASTDTQYF	TGTGCCACCAGTTCTCCAGGTGGGGGGATAGGGGCTAGCACAGATACGCAGTATTTT
TRBV30	-	TRBJ2-3	-	CAWSPPTGAVTDTQYF	TGTGCCTGGAGCCCCCCCACGGGAGCTGTCACAGATACGCAGTATTTT
TRBV6-1	TRBD1	TRBJ1-4	once	CASSERQGARVTNEKLFF	TGTGCCAGCAGTGAACGACAGGGGGCAAGGGTAACTAATGAAAAACTGTTTTTT
TRBV7-5	-	TRBJ2-1	-	CVRSSPSGLAGGPSYNEQFF	TGTGTCAGAAGCTCCCCCTCCGGACTAGCGGGAGGGCCCTCCTACAATGAGCAGTTCTTC
TRBV6-5	-	TRBJ2-7	-	CASSYDPGPYEQYF	TGTGCCAGCAGTTACGACCCAGGGCCTTACGAGCAGTACTTC
TRBV3-1/TRBV3-2	-	TRBJ1-1	few	CASSQGSGDTEAFF	TGTGCCAGCAGCCAAGGGTCGGGGGACACTGAAGCTTTCTTT
TRBV20-1	-	TRBJ1-2	-	CSASVPGALYGYTF	TGCAGTGCTAGTGTACCGGGGGCTCTCTATGGCTACACCTTC
TRBV7-9	TRBD1	TRBJ2-2	-	CASSAVLQGATGELFF	TGTGCCAGCAGCGCCGTTTTACAGGGGGCAACCGGGGAGCTGTTTTTT
TRBV14	TRBD1	TRBJ1-2	-	CASSPRTGGGYTF	TGTGCCAGCAGCCCACGGACAGGGGGCGGCTACACCTTC
TRBV5-8	-	TRBJ1-5	-	CASSFVGQNQPQHF	TGTGCCAGCAGCTTCGTCGGGCAAAATCAGCCCCAGCATTTT
TRBV6-5	TRBD1	TRBJ1-1	-	CASSYSDRGFDTEAFF	TGTGCCAGCAGTTACTCAGACAGGGGGTTTGACACTGAAGCTTTCTTT
TRBV20-1	-	TRBJ1-2	-	CSAIGDYGYTF	TGCAGTGCTATTGGAGACTATGGCTACACCTTC
TRBV9	-	TRBJ2-3	-	CASSVVGSPVTDTQYF	TGTGCCAGCAGCGTAGTAGGGTCCCCGGTGACAGATACGCAGTATTTT
TRBV5-1	-	TRBJ1-2	once	CASSAQGANYGYTF	TGCGCCAGCAGCGCACAAGGTGCCAACTATGGCTACACCTTC
TRBV9	TRBD1	TRBJ1-2	-	CASSAIPDDRGDGYTF	TGTGCCAGCAGCGCTATACCAGACGACAGGGGTGATGGCTACACCTTC
TRBV11-2	TRBD2	TRBJ2-1	once	CASSLDRLAGVYEQFF	TGTGCCAGCAGCTTAGACCGACTAGCGGGAGTATATGAGCAGTTCTTC
TRBV19	-	TRBJ1-5	-	CASSRAGAGVNQPQHF	TGTGCCAGTAGTAGGGCGGGCGCAGGGGTGAATCAGCCCCAGCATTTT
TRBV10-3	TRBD2	TRBJ2-7	-	CAIRPGLAGEYEQYF	TGTGCCATCAGGCCGGGACTAGCGGGAGAATACGAGCAGTACTTC
TRBV10-3	-	TRBJ1-1	few	CAISEGQLPEAFF	TGTGCCATCAGTGAGGGGCAGCTCCCTGAAGCTTTCTTT
TRBV28	-	TRBJ1-2	-	CASSLMAGAPYGYTF	TGTGCCAGCAGTTTAATGGCAGGGGCCCCCTATGGCTACACCTTC
TRBV9	-	TRBJ2-2	-	CASSPYNTGELFF	TGTGCCAGCAGCCCCTACAACACCGGGGAGCTGTTTTTT
TRBV23-1	-	TRBJ2-6	-	CASRPGLGGQSGANVLTF	TGCGCCAGCAGACCGGGCCTGGGGGGTCAGTCTGGGGCCAACGTCCTGACTTTC
TRBV5-1	-	TRBJ2-5	-	CASQGQETQYF	TGCGCCAGCCAGGGGCAGGAGACCCAGTACTTC